This T cell receptor beta chain was found in a study of blood T cell repertoires in COVID-19. In the study overall: The study drew acute and convalescent COVID-19 samples from the United States, Italy and Spain.

This table comes from immunoSEQ multiplex PCR, and its TCRdb copy is limited to in-frame clones, with some not included. The repertoire holds about 230,000 clones, around 84% seen once, with over 2% in the top ten. The CDR3 spans 15 residues. V lost 4 bases, J lost 6 bases, and 18 bases lay in between. Germline CDR1 is MNHNY and CDR2 is SVGAGI (reference sequence). This sequence originates from a man in his forties or fifties who had recovered from COVID-19. The chain carries TRBV6-6 and TRBJ1-1, with D maybe TRBD1 (6 bases). The source material was peripheral blood. CDR3 in DNA: TGTGCCAGCAGTTTACTCATGACAGGTCGCGCTGAAGCTTTCTTT. Translated, it gives CASSLLMTGRAEAFF.